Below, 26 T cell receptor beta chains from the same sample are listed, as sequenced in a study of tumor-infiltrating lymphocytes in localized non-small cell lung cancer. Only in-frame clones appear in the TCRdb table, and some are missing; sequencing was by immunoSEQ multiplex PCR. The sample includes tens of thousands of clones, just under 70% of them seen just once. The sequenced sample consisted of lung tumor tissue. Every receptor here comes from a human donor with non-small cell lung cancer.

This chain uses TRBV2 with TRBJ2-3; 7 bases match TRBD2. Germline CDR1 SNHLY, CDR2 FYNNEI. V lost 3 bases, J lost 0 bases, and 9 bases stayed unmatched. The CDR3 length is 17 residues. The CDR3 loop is CASSDLLADDSTDTQYF. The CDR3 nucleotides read TGTGCCAGCAGTGACCTCCTAGCGGACGATAGCACAGATACGCAGTATTTT.

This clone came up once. The CDR3 reads CASSDWRDSRGDTQYF. The CDR3 region has the DNA TGTGCCAGCAGTGATTGGAGGGACTCACGGGGAGATACGCAGTATTTT. The V and J genes are TRBV6-1 and TRBJ2-3; TRBD2 is a possible D gene (6 bases). The germline V gene encodes CDR1 MNHNS and CDR2 SASEGT. This CDR3 region has 16 residues. V dropped 3 bases and J dropped 5 bases, with 18 bases sitting between them.

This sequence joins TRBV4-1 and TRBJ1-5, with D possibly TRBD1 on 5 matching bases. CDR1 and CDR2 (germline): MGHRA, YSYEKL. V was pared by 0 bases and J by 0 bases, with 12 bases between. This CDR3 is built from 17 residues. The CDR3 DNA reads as TGCGCCAGCAGCCAAGAGGGGGGGTTGATTAGCAATCAGCCCCAGCATTTT. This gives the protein CASSQEGGLISNQPQHF.

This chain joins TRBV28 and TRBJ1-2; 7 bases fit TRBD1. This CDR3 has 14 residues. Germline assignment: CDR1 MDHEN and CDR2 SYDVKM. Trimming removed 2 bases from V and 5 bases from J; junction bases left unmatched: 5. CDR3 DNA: TGTGCCAGCAGTTTAGGGGGCAGGGGGTATGGCTACACCTTC. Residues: CASSLGGRGYGYTF.

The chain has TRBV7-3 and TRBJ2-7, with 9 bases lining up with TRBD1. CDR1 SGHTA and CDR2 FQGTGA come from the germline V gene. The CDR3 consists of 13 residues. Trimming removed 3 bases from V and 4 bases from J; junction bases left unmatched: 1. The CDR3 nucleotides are TGTGCCAGCAGCTTGGACAGGGGTTACGAGCAGTACTTC. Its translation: CASSLDRGYEQYF.

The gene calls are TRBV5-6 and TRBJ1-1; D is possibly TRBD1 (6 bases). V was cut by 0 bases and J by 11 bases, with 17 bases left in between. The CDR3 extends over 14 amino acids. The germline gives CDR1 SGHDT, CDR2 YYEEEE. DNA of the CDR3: TGTGCCAGCAGCTTGGTTGGGGGCCCGAGCATGGCTTTCTTT. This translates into CASSLVGGPSMAFF.

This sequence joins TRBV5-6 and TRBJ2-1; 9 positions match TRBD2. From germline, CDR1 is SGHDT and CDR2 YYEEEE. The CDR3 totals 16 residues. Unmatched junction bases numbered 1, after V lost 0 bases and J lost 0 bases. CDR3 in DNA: TGTGCCAGCAGCTTGGGCGGGAGGGGCTCCTACAATGAGCAGTTCTTC. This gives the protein CASSLGGRGSYNEQFF.

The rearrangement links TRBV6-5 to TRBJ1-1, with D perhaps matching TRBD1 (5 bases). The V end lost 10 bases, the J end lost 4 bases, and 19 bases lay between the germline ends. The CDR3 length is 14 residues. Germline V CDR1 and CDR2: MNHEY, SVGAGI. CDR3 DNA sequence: TGTGCCATAAATCCCAGCCCGGGGGGCACTGAAGCTTTCTTT. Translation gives CAINPSPGGTEAFF.

This CDR3 reads CASSRNSGINTGELFF. CDR3 in DNA: TGTGCCAGCAGTCGGAATAGCGGGATTAACACCGGGGAGCTGTTTTTT. The chain uses TRBV27 and TRBJ2-2, with TRBD2 matching 8 bases. Unmatched junction bases numbered 7, after V lost 5 bases and J lost 2 bases. This CDR3 region has 16 residues. Germline lookup yields CDR1 MNHEY and CDR2 SMNVEV (reference sequence).

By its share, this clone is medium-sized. The CDR3 loop is CASSLSGTGRKNIQYF. The DNA for the CDR3 is TGTGCCAGCAGCTTGTCCGGGACAGGTCGCAAAAACATTCAGTACTTC. The chain couples TRBV7-9 to TRBJ2-4; the match to TRBD1 covers 8 bases. V was pared by 3 bases and J by 3 bases, with 7 bases of the junction left unmatched. Germline assignment: CDR1 SEHNR and CDR2 FQNEAQ (reference sequence). This CDR3 has 16 amino acids.

CDR3 sequence reads: CASSKKETGNSGNTIYF. CDR3 coding DNA: TGTGCCAGCAGCAAAAAGGAGACAGGAAACTCTGGAAACACCATATATTTT. The V gene is TRBV21-1, the J gene TRBJ1-3; TRBD1, as called in the table, went unchecked against the DNA. TRBV21-1 counts as a pseudogene. CDR3 length: 17 residues.

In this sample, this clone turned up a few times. CDR3 sequence: CASQGTGDTGELFF. For the CDR3, the DNA is TGTGCCTCCCAAGGAACAGGAGACACCGGGGAGCTGTTTTTT. The J gene is TRBJ2-2, the V gene TRBV10-3; D might be TRBD1 (5 bases). V lost 11 bases and J lost 3, with 16 bases in between. This CDR3 is 14 amino acids long. The germline CDR1 and CDR2 sequences are ENHRY and SYGVKD.

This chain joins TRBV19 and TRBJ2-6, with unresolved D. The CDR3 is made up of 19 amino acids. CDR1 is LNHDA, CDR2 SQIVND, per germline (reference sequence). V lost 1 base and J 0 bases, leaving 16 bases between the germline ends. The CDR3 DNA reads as TGTGCCAGTAGTATAGTAGAGATTCCGATATACTCTGGGGCCAACGTCCTGACTTTC. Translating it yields CASSIVEIPIYSGANVLTF. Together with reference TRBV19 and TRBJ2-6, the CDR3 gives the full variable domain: DGGITQSPKYLFRKEGQNVTLSCEQNLNHDAMYWYRQDPGQGLRLIYYSQIVNDFQKGDIAEGYSVSREKKESFPLTVTSAQKNPTAFYLCASSIVEIPIYSGANVLTFGAGSRLTVL.

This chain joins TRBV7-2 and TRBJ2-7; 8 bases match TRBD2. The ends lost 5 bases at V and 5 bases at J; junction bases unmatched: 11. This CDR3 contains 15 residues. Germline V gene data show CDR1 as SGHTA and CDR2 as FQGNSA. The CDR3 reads CASSRRTSLLNEQYF. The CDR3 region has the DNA TGTGCCAGCAGCCGCCGGACTAGCCTATTAAACGAGCAGTACTTC.

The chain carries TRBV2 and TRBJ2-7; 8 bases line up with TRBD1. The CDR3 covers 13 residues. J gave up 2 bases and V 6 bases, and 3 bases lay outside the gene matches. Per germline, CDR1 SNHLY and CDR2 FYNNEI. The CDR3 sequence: CASRATGAYEQYF. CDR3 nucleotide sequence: TGTGCCAGCAGAGCGACAGGGGCCTACGAGCAGTACTTC. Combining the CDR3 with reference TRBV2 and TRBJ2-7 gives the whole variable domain EPEVTQTPSHQVTQMGQEVILRCVPISNHLYFYWYRQILGQKVEFLVSFYNNEISEKSEIFDDQFSVERPDGSNFTLKIRSTKLEDSAMYFCASRATGAYEQYFGPGTRLTVT.

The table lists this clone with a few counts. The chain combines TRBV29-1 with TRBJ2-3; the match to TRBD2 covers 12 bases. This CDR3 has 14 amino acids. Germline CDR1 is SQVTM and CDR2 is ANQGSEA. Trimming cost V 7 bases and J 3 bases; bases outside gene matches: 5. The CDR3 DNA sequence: TGCAGCGGCATCGGGACTAGCGGGACAGATACGCAGTATTTT. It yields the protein CSGIGTSGTDTQYF.

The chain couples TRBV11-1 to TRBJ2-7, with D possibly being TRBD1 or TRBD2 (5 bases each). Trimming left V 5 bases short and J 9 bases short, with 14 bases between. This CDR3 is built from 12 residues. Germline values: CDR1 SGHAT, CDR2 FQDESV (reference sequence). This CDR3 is CASSKDREGQYF. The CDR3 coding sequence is TGTGCCAGCAGCAAAGACAGAGAGGGGCAGTACTTC.

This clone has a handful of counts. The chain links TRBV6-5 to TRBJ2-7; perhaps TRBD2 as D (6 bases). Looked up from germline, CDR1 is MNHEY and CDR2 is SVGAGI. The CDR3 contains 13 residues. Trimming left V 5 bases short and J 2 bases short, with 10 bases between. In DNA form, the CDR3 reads TGTGCCAGCAGTAGACCGGGGGCCTACGAGCAGTACTTC. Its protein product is CASSRPGAYEQYF.

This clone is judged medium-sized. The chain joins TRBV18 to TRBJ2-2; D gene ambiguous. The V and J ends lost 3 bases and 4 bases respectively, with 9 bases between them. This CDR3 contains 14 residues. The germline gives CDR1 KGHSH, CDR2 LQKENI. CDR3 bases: TGTGCCAGCTCACCCCCGAGGTCCACCGGGGAGCTGTTTTTT. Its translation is CASSPPRSTGELFF.

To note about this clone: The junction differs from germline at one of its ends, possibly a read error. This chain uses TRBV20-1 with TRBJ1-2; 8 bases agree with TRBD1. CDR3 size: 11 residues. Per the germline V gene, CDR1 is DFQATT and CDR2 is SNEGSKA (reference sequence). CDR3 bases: TGTGTCCACAGGGGGGACTATGGCTACACCTTC. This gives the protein CVHRGDYGYTF.

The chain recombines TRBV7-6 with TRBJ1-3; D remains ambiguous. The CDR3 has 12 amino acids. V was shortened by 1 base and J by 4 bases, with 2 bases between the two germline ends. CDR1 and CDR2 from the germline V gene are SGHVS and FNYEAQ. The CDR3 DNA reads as TGTGCCAGCAGCTTAGAAGGAAACACCATATATTTT. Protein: CASSLEGNTIYF.

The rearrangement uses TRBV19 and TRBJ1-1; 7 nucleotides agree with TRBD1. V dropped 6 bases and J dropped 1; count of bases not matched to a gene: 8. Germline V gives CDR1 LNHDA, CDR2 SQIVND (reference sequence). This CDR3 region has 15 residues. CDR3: CASSLGQTWNTEAFF. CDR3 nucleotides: TGTGCCAGTAGCCTGGGACAGACGTGGAACACTGAAGCTTTCTTT.

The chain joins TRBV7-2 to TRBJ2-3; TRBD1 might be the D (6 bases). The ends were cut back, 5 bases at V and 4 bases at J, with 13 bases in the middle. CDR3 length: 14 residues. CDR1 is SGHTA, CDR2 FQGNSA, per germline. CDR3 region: CASSEKRGSDTQYF. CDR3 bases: TGTGCCAGCAGCGAAAAGAGGGGGTCAGATACGCAGTATTTT.

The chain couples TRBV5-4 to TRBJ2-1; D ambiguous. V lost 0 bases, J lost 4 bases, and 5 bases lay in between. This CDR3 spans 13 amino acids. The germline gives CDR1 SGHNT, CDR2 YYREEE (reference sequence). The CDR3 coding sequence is TGTGCCAGCAGCTTGGGGCTTTACAATGAGCAGTTCTTC. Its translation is CASSLGLYNEQFF.

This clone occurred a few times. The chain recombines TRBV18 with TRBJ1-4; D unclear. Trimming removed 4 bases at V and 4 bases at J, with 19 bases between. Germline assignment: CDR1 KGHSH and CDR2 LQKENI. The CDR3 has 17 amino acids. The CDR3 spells CASSREPRQNGNEKLFF. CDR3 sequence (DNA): TGTGCCAGCTCACGTGAGCCGCGGCAAAACGGTAATGAAAAACTGTTTTTT.

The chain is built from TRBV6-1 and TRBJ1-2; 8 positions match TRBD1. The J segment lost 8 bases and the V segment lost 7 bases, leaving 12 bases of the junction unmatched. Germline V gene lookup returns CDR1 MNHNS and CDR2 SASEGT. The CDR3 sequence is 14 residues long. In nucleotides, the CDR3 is TGTGCCAGCACCCCGGACAGGGTGGGGGGGGGCTACACCTTC. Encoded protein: CASTPDRVGGGYTF.